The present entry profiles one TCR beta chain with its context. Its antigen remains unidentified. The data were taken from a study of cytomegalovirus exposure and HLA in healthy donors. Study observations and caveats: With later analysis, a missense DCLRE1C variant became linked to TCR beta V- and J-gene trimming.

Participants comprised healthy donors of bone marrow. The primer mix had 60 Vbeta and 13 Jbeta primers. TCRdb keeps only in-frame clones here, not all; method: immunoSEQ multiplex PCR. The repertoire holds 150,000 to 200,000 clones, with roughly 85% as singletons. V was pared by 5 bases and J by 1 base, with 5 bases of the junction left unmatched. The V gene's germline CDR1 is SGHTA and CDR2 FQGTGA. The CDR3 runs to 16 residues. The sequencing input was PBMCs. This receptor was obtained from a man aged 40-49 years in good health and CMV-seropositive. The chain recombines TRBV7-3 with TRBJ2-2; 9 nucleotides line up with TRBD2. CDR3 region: CASSVGTSRNTGELFF. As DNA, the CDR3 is TGTGCCAGCAGCGTAGGGACTAGCCGGAACACCGGGGAGCTGTTTTTT.